Sequencing of this T cell receptor beta chain was carried out in a study of T cells of healthy individuals. TCRdb redid the calling of the 5' RACE reads with MiXCR, one entry per CDR3 protein. The sample holds 45,000 to 60,000 distinct CDR3 sequences, roughly 14% seen once. In its sample, this clonotype was seen many times. Germline lookup yields CDR1 SNHLY and CDR2 FYNNEI. CDR3 length equals 13 residues. Trimming took off 6 bases at V and 8 bases at J, with 11 bases between the two ends. The chain is built from TRBV2 and TRBJ1-6; no firm D call. The sequence derives from a human donor in good health. The CDR3 sequence is CASRIRLDSPLHF. In DNA form, the CDR3 reads TGTGCCAGCAGAATTAGGTTAGATTCACCCCTCCACTTT.